This T cell receptor (beta chain) is from a study of blood T cell repertoires in COVID-19. Study in general: Samples came from the United States, Italy and Spain, spanning acute and convalescent COVID-19. T cells, B-cell-depleted T cells, or PBMCs provided the cDNA or gDNA that served as material.

The count of this clone is one. Authors' analysis steps: Reference gene primer amplification yielded estimated nucleated cell counts. Produced via immunoSEQ multiplex PCR; TCRdb's table is partial and in-frame only. The V and J calls and clone size were taken over from that table, and D and trimming were inferred from the DNA. The data show over 45,000 clones, 91% seen once. Trimming removed 2 bases from V and 2 bases from J; junction bases left unmatched: 8. CDR3 size: 15 residues. CDR1 and CDR2 (germline): SQVTM, ANQGSEA. J is TRBJ1-1 and V is TRBV29-1, with 7 bases that match TRBD1. The origin of this receptor is a human donor in a cohort sampled during active COVID-19. Sequencing was carried out using peripheral blood. The DNA for the CDR3 is TGCAGCGTTGAACCCCGAGGGGGCCCTAACACTGAAGCTTTCTTT. Its translation: CSVEPRGGPNTEAFF.